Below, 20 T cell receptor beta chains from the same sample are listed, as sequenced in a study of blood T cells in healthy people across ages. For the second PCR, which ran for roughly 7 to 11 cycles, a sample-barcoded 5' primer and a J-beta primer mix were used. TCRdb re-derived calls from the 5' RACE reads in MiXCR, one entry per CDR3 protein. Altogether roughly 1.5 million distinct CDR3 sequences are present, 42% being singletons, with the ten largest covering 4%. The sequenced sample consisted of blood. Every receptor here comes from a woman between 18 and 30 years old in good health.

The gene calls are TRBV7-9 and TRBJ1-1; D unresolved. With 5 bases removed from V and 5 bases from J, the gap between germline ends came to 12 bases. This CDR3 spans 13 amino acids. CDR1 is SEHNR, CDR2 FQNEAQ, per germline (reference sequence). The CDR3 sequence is CASSPRAATEAFF. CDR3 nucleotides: TGTGCCAGCAGCCCAAGGGCAGCGACTGAAGCTTTCTTT. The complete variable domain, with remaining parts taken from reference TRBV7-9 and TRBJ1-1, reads DTGVSQNPRHKITKRGQNVTFRCDPISEHNRLYWYRQTLGQGPEFLTYFQNEAQLEKSRLLSDRFSAERPKGSFSTLEIQRTEQGDSAMYLCASSPRAATEAFFGQGTRLTVV.

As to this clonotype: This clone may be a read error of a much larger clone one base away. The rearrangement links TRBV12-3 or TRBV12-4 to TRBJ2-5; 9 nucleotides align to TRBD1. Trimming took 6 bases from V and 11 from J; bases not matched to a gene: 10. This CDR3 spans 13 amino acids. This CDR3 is CASSLDRGHVQYF. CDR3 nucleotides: TGTGCCAGCAGCCTGGACAGGGGACACGTGCAGTACTTC.

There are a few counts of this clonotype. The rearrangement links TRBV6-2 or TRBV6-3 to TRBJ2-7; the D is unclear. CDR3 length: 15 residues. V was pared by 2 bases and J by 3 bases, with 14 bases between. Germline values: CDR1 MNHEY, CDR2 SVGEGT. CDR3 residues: CASSYGQTRYYEQYF. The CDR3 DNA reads TGTGCCAGCAGTTACGGTCAGACCCGTTACTACGAGCAGTACTTC.

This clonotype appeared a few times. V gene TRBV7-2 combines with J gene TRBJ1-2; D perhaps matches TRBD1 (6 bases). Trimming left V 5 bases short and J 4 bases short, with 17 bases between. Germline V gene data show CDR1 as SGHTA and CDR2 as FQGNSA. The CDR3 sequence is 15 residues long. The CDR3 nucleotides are TGTGCCAGCAGCCAATTAGGGGGGCAGGGCTATGGCTACACCTTC. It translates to CASSQLGGQGYGYTF. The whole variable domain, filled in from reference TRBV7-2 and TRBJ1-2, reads GAGVSQSPSNKVTEKGKDVELRCDPISGHTALYWYRQSLGQGLEFLIYFQGNSAPDKSGLPSDRFSAERTGGSVSTLTIQRTQQEDSAVYLCASSQLGGQGYGYTFGSGTRLTVV.

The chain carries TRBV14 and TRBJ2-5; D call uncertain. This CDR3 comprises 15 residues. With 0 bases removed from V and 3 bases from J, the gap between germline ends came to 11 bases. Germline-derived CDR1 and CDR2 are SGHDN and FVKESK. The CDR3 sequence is CASSQDLVRKETQYF. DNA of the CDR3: TGTGCCAGCAGCCAAGATCTTGTCAGAAAAGAGACCCAGTACTTC.

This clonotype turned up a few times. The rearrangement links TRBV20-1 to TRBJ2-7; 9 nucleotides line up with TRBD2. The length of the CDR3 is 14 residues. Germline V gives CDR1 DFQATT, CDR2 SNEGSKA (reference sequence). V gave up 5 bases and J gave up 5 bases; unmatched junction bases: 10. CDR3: CSAHPLAGADEQYF. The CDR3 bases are TGCAGTGCTCACCCTTTAGCGGGAGCTGACGAGCAGTACTTC.

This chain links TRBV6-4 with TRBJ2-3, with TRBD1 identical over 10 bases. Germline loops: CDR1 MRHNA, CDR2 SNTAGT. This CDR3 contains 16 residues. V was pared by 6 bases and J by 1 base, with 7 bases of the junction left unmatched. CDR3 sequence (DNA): TGTGCCAGCAGCCAGACAGGGGGCGACGGCACAGATACGCAGTATTTT. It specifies CASSQTGGDGTDTQYF.

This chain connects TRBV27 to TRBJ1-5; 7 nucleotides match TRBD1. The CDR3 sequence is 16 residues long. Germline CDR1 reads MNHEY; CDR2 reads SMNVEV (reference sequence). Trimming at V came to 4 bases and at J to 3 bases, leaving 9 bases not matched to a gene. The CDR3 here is CASSSTGEYDNQPQHF. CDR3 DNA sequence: TGTGCCAGCAGTTCCACAGGGGAATACGACAATCAGCCCCAGCATTTT.

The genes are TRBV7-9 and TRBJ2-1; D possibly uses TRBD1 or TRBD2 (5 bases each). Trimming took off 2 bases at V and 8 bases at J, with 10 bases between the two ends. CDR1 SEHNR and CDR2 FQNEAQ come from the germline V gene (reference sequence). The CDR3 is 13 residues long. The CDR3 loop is CASSLPGPDEQFF. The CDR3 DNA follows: TGTGCCAGCAGCTTACCGGGACCAGATGAGCAGTTCTTC.

CDR3 DNA sequence: TGTGCCAGCAGTGAAGCCCGGGGGGGCCCTCACTTTTACAATGAGCAGTACTTC. As protein: CASSEARGGPHFYNEQYF. The chain couples TRBV6-1 to TRBJ2-7; TRBD2 matches 8 bases. CDR1 MNHNS and CDR2 SASEGT come from the germline V gene. This CDR3 spans 18 amino acids. Trimming took 0 bases from V and 7 from J; bases not matched to a gene: 17.

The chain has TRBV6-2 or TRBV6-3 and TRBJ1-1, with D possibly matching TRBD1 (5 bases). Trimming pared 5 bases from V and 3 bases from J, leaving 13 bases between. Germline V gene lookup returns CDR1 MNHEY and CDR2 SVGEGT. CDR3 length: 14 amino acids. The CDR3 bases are TGTGCCAGCAGTGCTAGCTCAGGGTACACTGAAGCTTTCTTT. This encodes CASSASSGYTEAFF.

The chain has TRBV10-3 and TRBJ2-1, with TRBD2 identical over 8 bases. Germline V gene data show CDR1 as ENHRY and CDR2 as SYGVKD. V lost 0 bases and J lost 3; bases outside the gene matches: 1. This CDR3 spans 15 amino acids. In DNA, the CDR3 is TGTGCCATCAGTGAGTCTGGGACTAGCTACAATGAGCAGTTCTTC. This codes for CAISESGTSYNEQFF.

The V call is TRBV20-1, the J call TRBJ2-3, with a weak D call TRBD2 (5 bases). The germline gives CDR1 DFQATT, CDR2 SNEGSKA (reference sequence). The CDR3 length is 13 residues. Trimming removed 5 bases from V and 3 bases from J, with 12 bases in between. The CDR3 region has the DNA TGCAGTGCTGCGGACTGGGGAACAGATACGCAGTATTTT. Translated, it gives CSAADWGTDTQYF.

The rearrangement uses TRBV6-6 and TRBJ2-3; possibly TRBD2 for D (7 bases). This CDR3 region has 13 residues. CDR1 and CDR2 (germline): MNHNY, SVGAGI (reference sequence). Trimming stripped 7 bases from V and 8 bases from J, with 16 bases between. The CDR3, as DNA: TGTGCCAGCATTAATGGGGGAGGGGGTACGCAGTATTTT. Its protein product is CASINGGGGTQYF.

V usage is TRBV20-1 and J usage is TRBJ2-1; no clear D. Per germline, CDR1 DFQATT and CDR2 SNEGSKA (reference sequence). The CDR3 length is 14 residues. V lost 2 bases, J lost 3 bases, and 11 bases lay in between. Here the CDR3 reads CSARNRRIYNEQFF. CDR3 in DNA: TGCAGTGCTAGAAATAGGCGGATCTACAATGAGCAGTTCTTC.

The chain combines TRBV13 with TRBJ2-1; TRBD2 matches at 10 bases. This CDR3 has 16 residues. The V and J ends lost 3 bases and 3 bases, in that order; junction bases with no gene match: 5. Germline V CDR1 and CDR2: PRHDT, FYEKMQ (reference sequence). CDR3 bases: TGTGCCAGCAGCTTTGGCGGGACTAGCGACTACAATGAGCAGTTCTTC. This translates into CASSFGGTSDYNEQFF.

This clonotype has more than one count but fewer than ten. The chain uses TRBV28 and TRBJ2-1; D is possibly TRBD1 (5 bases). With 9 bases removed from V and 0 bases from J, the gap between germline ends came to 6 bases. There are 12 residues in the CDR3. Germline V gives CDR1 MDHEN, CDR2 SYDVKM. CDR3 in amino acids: CASGASYNEQFF. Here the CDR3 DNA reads TGTGCCAGTGGGGCCTCCTACAATGAGCAGTTCTTC.

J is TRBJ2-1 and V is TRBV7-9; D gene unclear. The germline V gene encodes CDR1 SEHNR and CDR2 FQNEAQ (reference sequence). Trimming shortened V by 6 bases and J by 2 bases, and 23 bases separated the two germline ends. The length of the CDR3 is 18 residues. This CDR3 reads CASRTFQGSPSPYNEQFF. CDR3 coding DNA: TGTGCCAGCAGGACATTCCAAGGGTCCCCAAGCCCCTACAATGAGCAGTTCTTC.

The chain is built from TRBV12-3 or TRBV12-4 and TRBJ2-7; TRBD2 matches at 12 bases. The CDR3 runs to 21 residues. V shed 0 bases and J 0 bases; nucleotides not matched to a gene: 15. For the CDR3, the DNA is TGTGCCAGCAGTTTAGCGTGGAGGGGGCTAGCGGGAGGGCAGAGCTCCTACGAGCAGTACTTC. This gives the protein CASSLAWRGLAGGQSSYEQYF.

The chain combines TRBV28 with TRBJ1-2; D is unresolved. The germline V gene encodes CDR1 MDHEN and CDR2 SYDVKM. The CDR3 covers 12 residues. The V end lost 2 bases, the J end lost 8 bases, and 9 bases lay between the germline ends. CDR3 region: CASSLLNAGYTF. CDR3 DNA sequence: TGTGCCAGCAGTTTACTTAACGCGGGCTACACCTTC.